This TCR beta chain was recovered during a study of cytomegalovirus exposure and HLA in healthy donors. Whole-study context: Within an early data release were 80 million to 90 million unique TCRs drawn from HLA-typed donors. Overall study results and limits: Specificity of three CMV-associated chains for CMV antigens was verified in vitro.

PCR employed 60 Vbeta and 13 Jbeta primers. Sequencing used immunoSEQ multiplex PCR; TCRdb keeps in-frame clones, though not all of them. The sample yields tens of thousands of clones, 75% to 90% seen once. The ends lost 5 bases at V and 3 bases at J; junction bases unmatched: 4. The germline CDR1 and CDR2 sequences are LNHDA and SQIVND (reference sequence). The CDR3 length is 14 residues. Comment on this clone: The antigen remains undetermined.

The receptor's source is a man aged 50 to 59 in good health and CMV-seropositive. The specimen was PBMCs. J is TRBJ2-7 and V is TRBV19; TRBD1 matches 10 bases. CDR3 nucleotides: TGTGCCAGTAGTGTTGGGACAGGGGACTACGAGCAGTACTTC. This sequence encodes CASSVGTGDYEQYF.